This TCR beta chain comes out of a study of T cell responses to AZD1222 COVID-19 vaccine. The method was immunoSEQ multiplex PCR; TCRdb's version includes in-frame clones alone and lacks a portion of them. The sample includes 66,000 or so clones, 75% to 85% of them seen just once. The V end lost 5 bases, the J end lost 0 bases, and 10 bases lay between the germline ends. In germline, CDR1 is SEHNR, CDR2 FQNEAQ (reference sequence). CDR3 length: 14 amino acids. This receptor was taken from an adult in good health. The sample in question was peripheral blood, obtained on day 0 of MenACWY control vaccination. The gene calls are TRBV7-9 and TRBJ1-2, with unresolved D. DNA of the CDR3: TGTGCCAGCAGCCCGGAGACATCTAACTATGGCTACACCTTC. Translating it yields CASSPETSNYGYTF.